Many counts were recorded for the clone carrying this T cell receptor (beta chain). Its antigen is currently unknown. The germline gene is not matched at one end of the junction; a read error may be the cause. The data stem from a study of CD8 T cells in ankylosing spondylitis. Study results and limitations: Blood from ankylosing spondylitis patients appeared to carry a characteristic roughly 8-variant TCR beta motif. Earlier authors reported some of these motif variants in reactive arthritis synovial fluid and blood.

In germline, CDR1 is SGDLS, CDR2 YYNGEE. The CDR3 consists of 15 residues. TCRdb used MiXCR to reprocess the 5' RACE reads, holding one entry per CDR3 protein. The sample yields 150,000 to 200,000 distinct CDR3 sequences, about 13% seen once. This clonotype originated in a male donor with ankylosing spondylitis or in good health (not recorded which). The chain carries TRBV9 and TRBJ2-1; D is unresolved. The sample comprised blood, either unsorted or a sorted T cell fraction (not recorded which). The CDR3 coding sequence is TGTGCCAGCAGCCCAACCGGGTCTCAGACAAATGGGCAGTTCTTC. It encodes CASSPTGSQTNGQFF.